The 11 T cell receptor beta chains below come from one sample, sequenced in a study of T cell responses to AZD1222 COVID-19 vaccine (dated by TCRdb to the early 2020s). Library preparation employed the immunoSEQ multiplex PCR assay. This immuneACCESS table, as held by TCRdb, lists in-frame sequences with V and J called but not all clones. Of the missing ones, under half trace to an unresolved V gene in checked studies; the others have no known cause. This sample holds 140,000 to 150,000 clones; 85% to 90% were observed only once. The top ten clonotypes cover over 4.5% of the sample. Interpreted using the paper, the time point label stands for: about 28 days (+/-7) after the second vaccine dose. Material: peripheral blood, obtained 28 days after the second AZD1222 dose. The receptors here all came from an adult who received the AZD1222 COVID-19 vaccine.

The table lists this clone with a count of one. V and J are TRBV7-9 and TRBJ2-5; 12 nucleotides match TRBD2. Germline V lookup: CDR1 SEHNR, CDR2 FQNEAQ (reference sequence). The trim removed 1 base at V and 2 bases at J, leaving 8 bases unmatched. This CDR3 is 18 amino acids long. In DNA, the CDR3 is TGTGCCAGCAGCTTAGGACTAGCGGGGGCCCCGGTTCAAGAGACCCAGTACTTC. This translates into CASSLGLAGAPVQETQYF.

This clone was seen a single time. The rearrangement uses TRBV6-1 and TRBJ1-1; weak D call: TRBD1 (6 bases). The V end was cut by 2 bases, the J end by 6 bases, with 13 bases between. The CDR3 runs 14 residues. In germline, CDR1 is MNHNS, CDR2 SASEGT. CDR3 region: CASSEPTGLSEAFF. CDR3 nucleotides: TGTGCCAGCAGTGAACCGACAGGCCTCTCTGAAGCTTTCTTT.

The gene calls are TRBV24-1 and TRBJ1-2; a possible D gene is TRBD1 (5 bases). CDR1 is KGHDR, CDR2 SFDVKD, per germline. Trimming cost V 6 bases and J 1 base, with 14 bases left between them. This CDR3 spans 15 amino acids. The CDR3 DNA sequence: TGTGCCACCAGTCTGGGGGGGAAAGATAACTATGGCTACACCTTC. It codes for CATSLGGKDNYGYTF.

This sequence joins TRBV7-8 and TRBJ1-1, with 8 bases fitting TRBD1. The germline CDR1 and CDR2 sequences are SGHVS and FQNEAQ. V lost 7 bases to trimming and J lost 5 bases; unmatched junction nucleotides: 3. This CDR3 is built from 12 residues. CDR3 sequence reads: CASTDRGTEAFF. CDR3 sequence (DNA): TGTGCCAGCACCGACAGGGGAACTGAAGCTTTCTTT. The full variable domain, in which reference TRBV7-8 and TRBJ1-1 provide the parts outside the CDR3, is GAGVSQSPRYKVAKRGQDVALRCDPISGHVSLFWYQQALGQGPEFLTYFQNEAQLDKSGLPSDRFFAERPEGSVSTLKIQRTQQEDSAVYLCASTDRGTEAFFGQGTRLTVV.

The CDR3 protein is CASSEQGWGSYEQYF. The DNA of the CDR3 is TGTGCCAGCAGTGAACAGGGATGGGGCTCCTACGAGCAGTACTTC. This chain joins TRBV6-1 and TRBJ2-7; perhaps TRBD1 as D (5 bases). Trimming left V 2 bases short and J 0 bases short, with 11 bases between. Per the germline V gene, CDR1 is MNHNS and CDR2 is SASEGT. This CDR3 has 15 amino acids.

This clone was detected once. The V gene is TRBV30, the J gene TRBJ2-7, with D unresolved. With 0 bases removed from V and 2 bases from J, the gap between germline ends came to 8 bases. Germline V CDR1 and CDR2: GTSNPN, SVGIG (reference sequence). This CDR3 has 13 amino acids. CDR3 sequence: CAWSVRLTYEQYF. The CDR3 nucleotides read TGTGCCTGGAGTGTAAGGCTGACCTACGAGCAGTACTTC.

V gene TRBV7-2 combines with J gene TRBJ1-5; possible D gene TRBD1, 5 bases. Germline CDR1 SGHTA, CDR2 FQGNSA. The CDR3 is made up of 15 amino acids. The V gene lost 2 bases and the J gene lost 5 bases, with 13 bases spanning the gap. The CDR3 protein is CASSLFGGTHQPQHF. The DNA for the CDR3 is TGTGCCAGCAGCTTATTCGGGGGAACCCATCAGCCCCAGCATTTT.

This clone was counted once. V is TRBV27 and J is TRBJ2-7; 9 bases fit TRBD2. Looked up from germline, CDR1 is MNHEY and CDR2 is SMNVEV (reference sequence). Losses at the gene ends were 3 bases for V and 2 bases for J; bases not matched to a gene: 5. The length of the CDR3 is 15 residues. For the CDR3, the DNA is TGTGCCAGCAGTTTTTTAAGCGGGGGGCCCTACGAGCAGTACTTC. Its translation is CASSFLSGGPYEQYF.

This clone appeared a single time. The chain uses TRBV6-2 or TRBV6-3 and TRBJ2-6, with D uncertain. The V end was cut by 5 bases, the J end by 0 bases, with 5 bases between. The CDR3 totals 14 residues. Germline CDR1 is MNHEY and CDR2 is SVGEGT. CDR3 in DNA: TGTGCCAGCAGTCTGCCCTCTGGGGCCAACGTCCTGACTTTC. Translating gives CASSLPSGANVLTF.

The V call is TRBV10-3, the J call TRBJ2-3; TRBD1 matches at 9 bases. Germline V gene data show CDR1 as ENHRY and CDR2 as SYGVKD. V lost 6 bases to trimming and J lost 0 bases; unmatched junction nucleotides: 4. The CDR3 has 15 amino acids. The CDR3 coding sequence is TGTGCCATCAGCCAGGGACAGGGTAGCACAGATACGCAGTATTTT. It yields the protein CAISQGQGSTDTQYF.

J is TRBJ2-7 and V is TRBV6-1; tentative D call: TRBD2 (7 bases). The germline CDR1 and CDR2 sequences are MNHNS and SASEGT. Trimming took 1 base from V and 2 from J, leaving 18 bases between them. This CDR3 is 17 amino acids long. CDR3 DNA sequence: TGTGCCAGCAGTGAAGGGCCCATGGGGGCGGGGGCCTACGAGCAGTACTTC. Translation gives CASSEGPMGAGAYEQYF.